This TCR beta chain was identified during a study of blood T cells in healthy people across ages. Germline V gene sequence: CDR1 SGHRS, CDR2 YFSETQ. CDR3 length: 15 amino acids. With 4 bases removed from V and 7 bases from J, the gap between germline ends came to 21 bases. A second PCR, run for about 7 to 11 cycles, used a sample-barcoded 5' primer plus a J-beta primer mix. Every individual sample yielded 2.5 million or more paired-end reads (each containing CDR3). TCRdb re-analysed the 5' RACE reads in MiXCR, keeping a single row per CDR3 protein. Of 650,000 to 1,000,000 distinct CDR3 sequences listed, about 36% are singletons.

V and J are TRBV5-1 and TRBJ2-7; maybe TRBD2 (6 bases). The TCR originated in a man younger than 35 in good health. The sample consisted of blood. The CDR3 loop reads CASSTIGTPREEQYF. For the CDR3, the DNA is TGCGCCAGCAGCACCATAGGGACCCCCCGGGAGGAGCAGTACTTC.